This passage covers 7 T cell receptor beta chains from one sample sequenced in a study of tumor-infiltrating lymphocytes in localized non-small cell lung cancer. Data came from immunoSEQ multiplex PCR; TCRdb stores just in-frame clones and leaves some out. The sample gives about 8,500 clones, 70% to 85% of which show up once; roughly 5.8% is in the top ten. Sequencing used uninvolved lung tissue not adjacent to the tumor. The source of these receptors is a human donor with non-small cell lung cancer.

The chain is built from TRBV5-1 and TRBJ2-7, with D tentatively TRBD1 (6 bases). This CDR3 spans 14 amino acids. The V end lost 3 bases, the J end lost 2 bases, and 12 bases lay between the germline ends. Germline V lookup: CDR1 SGHRS, CDR2 YFSETQ. CDR3 loop: CASSSDSATYEQYF. In DNA form, the CDR3 reads TGCGCCAGCAGCTCGGACAGCGCAACCTACGAGCAGTACTTC.

This chain uses TRBV2 with TRBJ2-5; D remains ambiguous. The CDR3 runs 14 residues. Between the trimmed V and J ends, which lost 6 bases and 1 base, there was a span of 12 bases. CDR1 and CDR2 from the germline V gene are SNHLY and FYNNEI. This CDR3 reads CASSFGRIQETQYF. The CDR3 nucleotides read TGTGCCAGCAGCTTCGGACGGATCCAAGAGACCCAGTACTTC. The variable domain in full, completed from reference TRBV2 and TRBJ2-5, reads EPEVTQTPSHQVTQMGQEVILRCVPISNHLYFYWYRQILGQKVEFLVSFYNNEISEKSEIFDDQFSVERPDGSNFTLKIRSTKLEDSAMYFCASSFGRIQETQYFGPGTRLLVL.

This chain joins TRBV2 and TRBJ2-7; D remains unclear. The CDR3 length is 16 residues. V was shortened by 2 bases and J by 0 bases, with 14 bases between the two germline ends. Germline V gene lookup returns CDR1 SNHLY and CDR2 FYNNEI. The CDR3 sequence is CASSEFDPTYSYEQYF. CDR3 in DNA: TGTGCCAGCAGTGAATTTGACCCGACGTACTCCTACGAGCAGTACTTC.

The CDR3 loop reads CASSPWDSRYNEQFF. DNA of the CDR3: TGTGCCAGCAGCCCATGGGACAGTCGCTACAATGAGCAGTTCTTC. The rearrangement links TRBV7-9 to TRBJ2-1, with 7 bases matching TRBD1. This CDR3 contains 15 residues. V gave up 5 bases and J gave up 3 bases; unmatched junction bases: 7. The germline V gene encodes CDR1 SEHNR and CDR2 FQNEAQ (reference sequence). Using reference TRBV7-9 and TRBJ2-1 for the parts outside the CDR3, the full variable domain is DTGVSQNPRHKITKRGQNVTFRCDPISEHNRLYWYRQTLGQGPEFLTYFQNEAQLEKSRLLSDRFSAERPKGSFSTLEIQRTEQGDSAMYLCASSPWDSRYNEQFFGPGTRLTVL.

The chain joins TRBV4-1 to TRBJ2-1; 8 nucleotides match TRBD1. J lost 7 bases, V lost 5 bases, and 7 bases had no gene match. This CDR3 spans 14 amino acids. CDR1 and CDR2 (germline): MGHRA, YSYEKL. The CDR3 DNA sequence: TGCGCCAGCAGCTCCGGGACAGGCCGTAATGAGCAGTTCTTC. It translates to CASSSGTGRNEQFF.

J is TRBJ2-5 and V is TRBV7-2; no clear D gene. The V gene lost 5 bases and the J gene lost 2 bases, with 12 bases spanning the gap. The CDR3 runs 14 residues. Germline loops: CDR1 SGHTA, CDR2 FQGNSA. CDR3 loop: CASSPYVTQETQYF. In DNA form, the CDR3 reads TGTGCCAGCAGCCCGTACGTCACGCAAGAGACCCAGTACTTC.

On this clone: The sample carries other DNA sequences with the same CDR3. This chain links TRBV6-1 with TRBJ2-2; the match to TRBD1 covers 9 bases. The CDR3 length is 15 residues. CDR1 MNHNS and CDR2 SASEGT come from the germline V gene. J was trimmed by 7 bases and V by 6 bases; bases with no gene match: 9. Here the CDR3 DNA reads TGTGCCAGCAGAGGAACAGACAGGGGGGTCGGGGAGCTGTTTTTT. This sequence encodes CASRGTDRGVGELFF.